The 27 T cell receptor beta chains listed next were all sequenced from one sample in a study of blood T cell repertoires in COVID-19 (dated by TCRdb to 2020 to 2021). Library prep was done by the immunoSEQ multiplex PCR assay. The table comes from immuneACCESS by way of TCRdb, which keeps in-frame sequences with V and J called. Part of the clones is missing from these tables; in studies checked, under half for an unresolved V gene and the rest for unknown reasons. The sample table shows fewer than 90,000 clones, and approximately 75% are seen once. 4% to 5% of the sample is held by the ten biggest clonotypes. Sequencing used peripheral blood. The receptor set was obtained from a woman in her fifties or sixties with acute or convalescent COVID-19.

The V call is TRBV28, the J call TRBJ1-2, with 9 bases that match TRBD1. V shed 5 bases and J 2 bases; nucleotides not matched to a gene: 9. CDR1 and CDR2 (germline): MDHEN, SYDVKM. The CDR3 has 16 residues. CDR3 in DNA: TGTGCCAGCAGTCCCGGGACAGGGTCGGTGAACTATGGCTACACCTTC. Encoded protein: CASSPGTGSVNYGYTF.

The V call is TRBV7-8, the J call TRBJ1-1; 10 bases line up with TRBD1. The CDR3 has 17 amino acids. Germline V gene lookup returns CDR1 SGHVS and CDR2 FQNEAQ. The ends lost 5 bases at V and 5 bases at J; junction bases unmatched: 14. In DNA form, the CDR3 reads TGTGCCAGCAGCCCCCAGCCCTGGGGGACAGGGGAAACTGAAGCTTTCTTT. It specifies CASSPQPWGTGETEAFF.

This clone has just one count. The chain is built from TRBV3-1 (or the pseudogene TRBV3-2) and TRBJ1-2; 12 nucleotides align to TRBD1. Germline assignment: CDR1 LGHDT and CDR2 YNNKEL (reference sequence). The CDR3 is 17 amino acids. V lost 1 base to trimming and J lost 2 bases; unmatched junction nucleotides: 5. The CDR3 here is CASSQGGTGGANYGYTF. CDR3 DNA sequence: TGTGCCAGCAGCCAAGGGGGGACAGGGGGCGCGAACTATGGCTACACCTTC.

The chain employs TRBV9 and TRBJ1-1; 7 nucleotides align to TRBD1. With V trimmed by 0 bases and J by 4 bases, 9 bases remained unmatched. CDR1 and CDR2 (germline): SGDLS, YYNGEE. The CDR3 consists of 16 residues. In nucleotides, the CDR3 is TGTGCCAGCAGCGTAGGGACAGGCGGGCGAGGCACTGAAGCTTTCTTT. This codes for CASSVGTGGRGTEAFF.

V is TRBV10-3 and J is TRBJ2-2; TRBD1 might be the D (6 bases). This CDR3 region has 12 residues. The V end lost 8 bases, the J end lost 5 bases, and 9 bases lay between the germline ends. CDR1 ENHRY and CDR2 SYGVKD come from the germline V gene. CDR3 sequence reads: CAISGTTGELFF. CDR3 sequence (DNA): TGTGCCATCTCCGGGACAACCGGGGAGCTGTTTTTT.

The rearrangement joins TRBV30 to TRBJ1-6; TRBD1 is a possible D gene (6 bases). The CDR3 runs to 13 residues. Trimming stripped 3 bases from V and 10 bases from J, with 13 bases between. Germline CDR1 and CDR2: GTSNPN and SVGIG (reference sequence). The CDR3 here is CAWSAGAGSPLHF. The CDR3 DNA is TGTGCCTGGAGCGCAGGGGCAGGATCACCCCTCCACTTT. Using reference TRBV30 and TRBJ1-6 for the parts outside the CDR3, the full variable domain is SQTIHQWPATLVQPVGSPLSLECTVEGTSNPNLYWYRQAAGRGLQLLFYSVGIGQISSEVPQNLSASRPQDRQFILSSKKLLLSDSGFYLCAWSAGAGSPLHFGNGTRLTVT.

The genes are TRBV6-5 and TRBJ1-3; 8 bases align to TRBD1. This CDR3 contains 14 residues. Germline V CDR1 and CDR2: MNHEY, SVGAGI. J gave up 3 bases and V 7 bases, and 5 bases lay outside the gene matches. The CDR3 spells CASIQGAGGNTIYF. The CDR3 DNA follows: TGTGCCAGCATTCAGGGGGCTGGTGGAAACACCATATATTTT.

The V gene is TRBV2, the J gene TRBJ1-1; possible D gene TRBD1, 5 bases. V was pared by 1 base and J by 5 bases, with 11 bases between. Germline values: CDR1 SNHLY, CDR2 FYNNEI. This CDR3 has 14 residues. DNA of the CDR3: TGTGCCAGCAGTGAAGTCGGGGGTCGGACTGAAGCTTTCTTT. Amino acid sequence: CASSEVGGRTEAFF.

V and J are TRBV10-3 and TRBJ1-6, with 9 positions matching TRBD1. J was trimmed by 9 bases and V by 3 bases; bases with no gene match: 6. Germline CDR1 is ENHRY and CDR2 is SYGVKD. The CDR3 totals 15 residues. In DNA, the CDR3 is TGTGCCATCAGTGACCTCGGGGGACAGGGTTCACCCCTCCACTTT. Encoded protein: CAISDLGGQGSPLHF.

This clone was seen just once. CDR3 coding DNA: TGTGCCAGCAGCCAAGCCCAGGGGGAAGCTTTCTTT. Its protein product is CASSQAQGEAFF. The gene calls are TRBV14 and TRBJ1-1, with D perhaps matching TRBD1 (6 bases). Looked up from germline, CDR1 is SGHDN and CDR2 is FVKESK. V dropped 1 base and J dropped 8 bases, with 8 bases sitting between them. CDR3 length: 12 amino acids.

V usage is TRBV9 and J usage is TRBJ1-1; D is possibly TRBD1 (6 bases). Germline V CDR1 and CDR2: SGDLS, YYNGEE. Trimming removed 4 bases at V and 6 bases at J, with 10 bases between. The CDR3 is 12 residues long. The DNA for the CDR3 is TGTGCCAGCAGCCCACAGGGTGCTGAAGCTTTCTTT. Translating it yields CASSPQGAEAFF.

This clone has just a few counts. V gene TRBV5-4 combines with J gene TRBJ1-1; 9 bases map to TRBD1. The CDR3 extends over 15 amino acids. Germline V lookup: CDR1 SGHNT, CDR2 YYREEE (reference sequence). Germline trimming cut 3 bases from V and 5 bases from J; bases unmatched to any gene: 8. DNA of the CDR3: TGTGCCAGCAGCTCCGGACAGGGGTCACAGACTGAAGCTTTCTTT. Translated, it gives CASSSGQGSQTEAFF.

The chain carries TRBV12-3 or TRBV12-4 and TRBJ2-1; D may be TRBD1 (5 bases). Trimming removed 7 bases at V and 4 bases at J, with 11 bases between. CDR3 length: 13 residues. CDR3 sequence reads: CASTAGLYNEQFF. The CDR3 DNA is TGTGCCAGCACGGCAGGGTTATACAATGAGCAGTTCTTC.

The chain carries TRBV7-9 and TRBJ2-6; D not certain. V lost 5 bases, J lost 4 bases, and 9 bases lay in between. Per the germline V gene, CDR1 is SEHNR and CDR2 is FQNEAQ (reference sequence). The CDR3 loop spans 14 amino acids. CDR3 sequence reads: CASSPKAGANVLTF. The CDR3 nucleotides read TGTGCCAGCAGCCCAAAAGCCGGGGCCAACGTCCTGACTTTC.

The chain combines TRBV5-1 with TRBJ2-3; the D is unclear. V lost 0 bases, J lost 1 base, and 6 bases lay in between. CDR3 size: 14 residues. Germline V gene lookup returns CDR1 SGHRS and CDR2 YFSETQ. CDR3 nucleotides: TGCGCCAGCAGCTTGGATCAGGGCACAGATACGCAGTATTTT. Protein: CASSLDQGTDTQYF.

A single count supports this clone. This CDR3 reads CASSPLHVTGTDEQFF. The CDR3 coding sequence is TGCGCCAGCAGCCCGCTTCACGTGACAGGGACAGATGAGCAGTTCTTC. This chain uses TRBV4-1 with TRBJ2-1; 7 bases line up with TRBD1. The V segment lost 4 bases and the J segment 8 bases; nucleotides outside the gene matches: 14. Germline-derived CDR1 and CDR2 are MGHRA and YSYEKL. CDR3 size: 16 residues.

J is TRBJ2-7 and V is TRBV6-6, with 7 nucleotides matching TRBD1. V was pared by 7 bases and J by 3 bases, with 12 bases of the junction left unmatched. The CDR3 runs 15 residues. CDR1 MNHNY and CDR2 SVGAGI come from the germline V gene (reference sequence). Written as DNA, the CDR3 is TGTGCCAGCACCCACTCCGGGACAGACCGCTACGAGCAGTACTTC. Translation: CASTHSGTDRYEQYF.

This rearrangement joins TRBV5-8 to TRBJ2-3; D is unclear. CDR1 is SGHTS, CDR2 YDEGEE, per germline. V lost 4 bases to trimming and J lost 3 bases, with 6 bases between them. The CDR3 has 12 amino acids. The CDR3 here is CASSPVTDTQYF. CDR3 in DNA: TGTGCCAGCAGCCCCGTGACAGATACGCAGTATTTT.

The chain recombines TRBV4-2 with TRBJ1-2; D may be TRBD1 (6 bases). Trimming shortened V by 2 bases and J by 0 bases, and 10 bases separated the two germline ends. The V gene's germline CDR1 is LGHNA and CDR2 YNFKEQ. This CDR3 has 15 amino acids. In DNA, the CDR3 is TGTGCCAGCAGCCAATCGAGGACAGCTAACTATGGCTACACCTTC. It translates to CASSQSRTANYGYTF.

The chain combines TRBV5-1 with TRBJ1-5; 9 positions agree with TRBD1. The CDR3 extends over 18 amino acids. The ends lost 6 bases at V and 5 bases at J; junction bases unmatched: 18. Germline values: CDR1 SGHRS, CDR2 YFSETQ. CDR3 in amino acids: CASTTGDRAAIYDQPQHF. The CDR3 DNA follows: TGCGCCAGCACCACGGGGGACAGGGCTGCAATTTATGATCAGCCCCAGCATTTT. The full variable domain, with the rest looked up from reference TRBV5-1 and TRBJ1-5, is KAGVTQTPRYLIKTRGQQVTLSCSPISGHRSVSWYQQTPGQGLQFLFEYFSETQRNKGNFPGRFSGRQFSNSRSEMNVSTLELGDSALYLCASTTGDRAAIYDQPQHFGDGTRLSIL.

The chain recombines TRBV28 with TRBJ1-3, with a possible D match to TRBD1 (6 bases). Per the germline V gene, CDR1 is MDHEN and CDR2 is SYDVKM. Trimming pared 9 bases from V and 4 bases from J, leaving 13 bases between. The CDR3 runs 13 residues. The CDR3 loop reads CASIQGAGNTIYF. The CDR3 nucleotides read TGTGCCAGTATACAGGGCGCGGGAAACACCATATATTTT.

The chain joins TRBV7-9 to TRBJ2-1; perhaps TRBD2 as D (6 bases). The CDR3 contains 17 residues. Germline assignment: CDR1 SEHNR and CDR2 FQNEAQ (reference sequence). V was pared by 9 bases and J by 8 bases, with 29 bases between. The chain's CDR3 is CASLPQATTLRDYEQFF. The CDR3 nucleotides read TGTGCCAGTCTGCCGCAGGCCACAACTCTAAGGGACTATGAGCAGTTCTTC.

This clone was observed a handful of times. The chain combines TRBV7-9 with TRBJ1-2, with TRBD1 matching over 10 bases. CDR1 is SEHNR, CDR2 FQNEAQ, per germline (reference sequence). This CDR3 comprises 16 residues. With 4 bases clipped from V and 6 bases from J, the junction kept 11 bases outside the gene matches. The CDR3 reads CASSSGTGVSKDGYTF. The CDR3 bases are TGTGCCAGCAGCTCGGGGACAGGGGTGTCAAAGGATGGCTACACCTTC.

V and J are TRBV10-1 and TRBJ1-2; D remains unclear. CDR1 and CDR2 from the germline V gene are WNHNN and SYGVQD (reference sequence). The CDR3 length is 17 residues. V gave up 3 bases and J gave up 0 bases, with 17 bases separating them. The CDR3 DNA is TGCGCCAGCAGTGAAAGGAGGCAGCGCCTCTCTAACTATGGCTACACCTTC. Protein product: CASSERRQRLSNYGYTF.

The V and J genes are TRBV28 and TRBJ1-2, with 8 bases lining up with TRBD1. J was trimmed by 8 bases and V by 5 bases; bases with no gene match: 13. Germline V gene sequence: CDR1 MDHEN, CDR2 SYDVKM. The CDR3 totals 15 residues. CDR3 bases: TGTGCCAGCAGTCCATATTCGGACAGGGAGAGAGGCTACACCTTC. Its protein is CASSPYSDRERGYTF.

V and J are TRBV5-5 and TRBJ1-1; perhaps TRBD1 as D (5 bases). With 0 bases removed from V and 7 bases from J, the gap between germline ends came to 16 bases. CDR3 size: 15 residues. Germline V gene data show CDR1 as SGHKS and CDR2 as YYEKEE (reference sequence). CDR3 in amino acids: CASSLDQQALSEAFF. The CDR3 coding sequence is TGTGCCAGCAGCTTGGATCAACAGGCACTAAGTGAAGCTTTCTTT.

The rearrangement links TRBV4-1 to TRBJ1-2; TRBD1 is a possible D gene (5 bases). V was trimmed by 1 base and J by 7 bases, leaving 10 bases between them. Germline V gives CDR1 MGHRA, CDR2 YSYEKL. There are 13 residues in the CDR3. This CDR3 reads CASSQVQGGGYTF. As DNA, the CDR3 is TGCGCCAGCAGCCAAGTTCAGGGCGGTGGCTACACCTTC.